This T cell receptor (beta chain) was retrieved from a study of cytomegalovirus exposure and HLA in healthy donors. Germline V gene data show CDR1 as KGHSH and CDR2 as LQKENI. Trimming removed 7 bases from V and 0 bases from J, with 7 bases in between. The CDR3 runs 13 residues. The PCR had 60 Vbeta and 13 Jbeta primers. Some clones are missing from TCRdb's copy, which holds only in-frame ones; the method was immunoSEQ multiplex PCR. There are 100,000 or so clones in the sample; 80% occur only once, and around 2% lies in the top ten. The sequence was obtained from a man aged 18 to 35 in good health and CMV-seronegative. The material sequenced was PBMCs. V usage is TRBV18 and J usage is TRBJ2-1; D remains ambiguous. CDR3 nucleotides: TGTGCCAGCTTCCCGAGCTCCTACAATGAGCAGTTCTTC. Translating gives CASFPSSYNEQFF.